One and the same sample provided the 22 T cell receptor beta chains below, sequenced in a study of cytomegalovirus exposure and HLA in healthy donors. PCR used 60 Vbeta primers and 13 Jbeta primers. This table comes from immunoSEQ multiplex PCR, and its TCRdb copy is limited to in-frame clones, with some not included. The sample has 150,000 to 170,000 clones, around 80% seen once. The sample comprised PBMCs. These receptors all stem from a man between 25 and 39 years old in good health and CMV-seropositive.

The gene calls are TRBV7-2 and TRBJ1-1, with unresolved D. This CDR3 has 14 residues. Trimming pared 3 bases from V and 4 bases from J, leaving 12 bases between. The germline gives CDR1 SGHTA, CDR2 FQGNSA. CDR3 in DNA: TGTGCCAGCAGCTTTAGAGTAGTCGGCACTGAAGCTTTCTTT. This codes for CASSFRVVGTEAFF. Full variable domain (outside the CDR3, taken from reference TRBV7-2 and TRBJ1-1): GAGVSQSPSNKVTEKGKDVELRCDPISGHTALYWYRQSLGQGLEFLIYFQGNSAPDKSGLPSDRFSAERTGGSVSTLTIQRTQQEDSAVYLCASSFRVVGTEAFFGQGTRLTVV.

This chain links TRBV5-1 with TRBJ2-1; the match to TRBD2 covers 7 bases. The CDR3 covers 15 residues. The germline gives CDR1 SGHRS, CDR2 YFSETQ. V was clipped by 4 bases and J by 2 bases; unmatched bases: 6. The CDR3 nucleotides are TGCGCCAGCAGCCTACTAGCGCGGGCCTACAATGAGCAGTTCTTC. This codes for CASSLLARAYNEQFF.

The rearrangement joins TRBV27 to TRBJ1-1; TRBD1 is a possible D gene (5 bases). CDR3 length: 13 amino acids. Germline CDR1 MNHEY, CDR2 SMNVEV (reference sequence). The V end was cut by 3 bases, the J end by 3 bases, with 8 bases between. The CDR3: CASSFGGDTEAFF. CDR3 coding DNA: TGTGCCAGCAGTTTTGGGGGGGACACTGAAGCTTTCTTT.

The chain has TRBV10-1 and TRBJ1-1, with TRBD1 as a possible D gene (5 bases). CDR3 size: 15 residues. Germline-derived CDR1 and CDR2 are WNHNN and SYGVQD (reference sequence). Trimming took off 0 bases at V and 0 bases at J, with 8 bases between the two ends. The CDR3 DNA follows: TGCGCCAGCAGTGAGTCTCCAGGGCTGAACACTGAAGCTTTCTTT. Its translation: CASSESPGLNTEAFF.

V is TRBV7-2 and J is TRBJ1-2; weak D call: TRBD1 (6 bases). Trimming stripped 0 bases from V and 2 bases from J, with 10 bases between. The CDR3 consists of 15 residues. Looked up from germline, CDR1 is SGHTA and CDR2 is FQGNSA. In DNA, the CDR3 is TGTGCCAGCAGCTTAGCTTGGGACACAAACTATGGCTACACCTTC. Its translation is CASSLAWDTNYGYTF.

This clone was observed a few times. This rearrangement joins TRBV28 to TRBJ2-3, with a tentative D call TRBD2 (5 bases). V was trimmed by 6 bases and J by 2 bases, leaving 15 bases between them. The CDR3 sequence is 15 residues long. Per germline, CDR1 MDHEN and CDR2 SYDVKM. The CDR3 DNA follows: TGTGCCAGCAGCTATCGACTACTCCCCACAGATACGCAGTATTTT. Encoded protein: CASSYRLLPTDTQYF.

J is TRBJ2-3 and V is TRBV15; 8 bases match TRBD1. Germline-derived CDR1 and CDR2 are LNHNV and YYDKDF (reference sequence). After removal of 4 bases from V and 6 bases from J, the junction contained 12 bases not matched to a gene. The CDR3 has 16 amino acids. CDR3 DNA sequence: TGTGCCACCAGCAATACAGGGGGGCTAGCCATGGATACGCAGTATTTT. It specifies CATSNTGGLAMDTQYF.

This clone was picked up a small number of times. The rearrangement uses TRBV7-2 and TRBJ1-3; 7 bases map to TRBD1. The V gene end was trimmed by 5 bases and the J gene end by 0 bases; junction bases not matched to a gene: 7. The CDR3 has 16 residues. Germline V CDR1 and CDR2: SGHTA, FQGNSA. The CDR3 nucleotides read TGTGCCAGCAGCAAATCGACAGGGAGCTCTGGAAACACCATATATTTT. Translation: CASSKSTGSSGNTIYF.

The V and J genes are TRBV7-9 and TRBJ2-1; 13 bases are shared with TRBD2. CDR1 and CDR2 (germline): SEHNR, FQNEAQ (reference sequence). The trim removed 5 bases at V and 4 bases at J, leaving 11 bases unmatched. This CDR3 is 18 amino acids long. The CDR3 bases are TGTGCCAGCAGCCCCAGAGGGACTAGCGGGGCATATTACAATGAGCAGTTCTTC. This codes for CASSPRGTSGAYYNEQFF.

The CDR3 bases are TGCGCCAGCAGCTTGGGCTCAGGGGCCTACTCTGGGGCCAACGTCCTGACTTTC. Translation gives CASSLGSGAYSGANVLTF. V usage is TRBV5-1 and J usage is TRBJ2-6, with TRBD1 as a possible D gene (6 bases). The CDR3 consists of 18 residues. Germline V gives CDR1 SGHRS, CDR2 YFSETQ. V lost 0 bases and J 0 bases, leaving 13 bases between the germline ends.

The chain recombines TRBV28 with TRBJ1-2; 7 bases map to TRBD1. This CDR3 has 12 residues. Germline-derived CDR1 and CDR2 are MDHEN and SYDVKM. Trimming at V came to 3 bases and at J to 9 bases, leaving 4 bases not matched to a gene. In DNA, the CDR3 is TGTGCCAGCAGTTTGGAGACAGGGCGCTACACCTTC. This gives the protein CASSLETGRYTF.

V and J are TRBV28 and TRBJ1-1; the D is unclear. Germline V gene data show CDR1 as MDHEN and CDR2 as SYDVKM. This CDR3 has 12 amino acids. V lost 6 bases and J 3 bases, leaving 8 bases between the germline ends. The DNA for the CDR3 is TGTGCCAGCAGGTTCACACACACTGAAGCTTTCTTT. Its protein is CASRFTHTEAFF. Full variable domain (remainder filled in from reference TRBV28 and TRBJ1-1): DVKVTQSSRYLVKRTGEKVFLECVQDMDHENMFWYRQDPGLGLRLIYFSYDVKMKEKGDIPEGYSVSREKKERFSLILESASTNQTSMYLCASRFTHTEAFFGQGTRLTVV.

CDR3 DNA sequence: TGCGCCAGCAGCCAAGTTGAGGGACTAGCGGCGTCCTACGAGCAGTACTTC. It codes for CASSQVEGLAASYEQYF. This chain links TRBV4-1 with TRBJ2-7; 11 nucleotides match TRBD2. CDR1 is MGHRA and CDR2 is YSYEKL in the germline V gene. This CDR3 has 17 amino acids. J gave up 1 base and V 1 base, and 6 bases lay outside the gene matches.

This sequence joins TRBV19 and TRBJ2-2; 7 nucleotides match TRBD1. The germline V gene encodes CDR1 LNHDA and CDR2 SQIVND (reference sequence). CDR3 size: 16 residues. After removal of 3 bases from V and 4 bases from J, the junction contained 8 bases not matched to a gene. The DNA of the CDR3 is TGTGCCAGTAGTATCCTCCGGGACAGATCCACCGGGGAGCTGTTTTTT. This sequence encodes CASSILRDRSTGELFF.

The chain joins TRBV27 to TRBJ2-7; weak D call: TRBD2 (6 bases). Between the trimmed V and J ends, which lost 9 bases and 2 bases, there was a span of 11 bases. CDR1 is MNHEY, CDR2 SMNVEV, per germline (reference sequence). The CDR3 has 12 residues. This CDR3 reads CASWDSPYEQYF. CDR3 coding DNA: TGTGCCAGTTGGGACTCCCCCTACGAGCAGTACTTC.

The chain combines TRBV11-1 with TRBJ1-1, with TRBD1 identical over 8 bases. The V gene's germline CDR1 is SGHAT and CDR2 FQDESV (reference sequence). The V gene end was trimmed by 5 bases and the J gene end by 5 bases; junction bases not matched to a gene: 4. This CDR3 spans 13 amino acids. CDR3 amino acids: CASSRGQGTEAFF. The CDR3, as DNA: TGTGCCAGCAGCAGAGGACAGGGAACTGAAGCTTTCTTT.

V usage is TRBV10-1 and J usage is TRBJ2-4; TRBD1 is a possible D gene (5 bases). CDR1 WNHNN and CDR2 SYGVQD come from the germline V gene (reference sequence). The CDR3 covers 17 residues. V was cut by 4 bases and J by 0 bases, with 16 bases left in between. CDR3 nucleotides: TGCGCCAGCAGTGGGACACCCGCTGGTCGAGCCAAAAACATTCAGTACTTC. This codes for CASSGTPAGRAKNIQYF.

This chain uses TRBV7-2 with TRBJ1-1, with D perhaps TRBD1 (6 bases). CDR3 size: 12 residues. Deletions cut 5 bases from V and 9 bases from J, with 13 bases between. Germline V gives CDR1 SGHTA, CDR2 FQGNSA. The CDR3 DNA follows: TGTGCCAGCAGCCGGACAGCCCGACAAGCTTTCTTT. Amino acids: CASSRTARQAFF.

The rearrangement links TRBV28 to TRBJ2-1, with 7 bases lining up with TRBD2. This CDR3 region has 14 residues. Germline V gene sequence: CDR1 MDHEN, CDR2 SYDVKM. V dropped 5 bases and J dropped 5; count of bases not matched to a gene: 6. The CDR3 nucleotides read TGTGCCAGCAGTCCCCGGGACTATAACAATGAGCAGTTCTTC. Translation gives CASSPRDYNNEQFF.

The chain links TRBV7-5 to TRBJ2-7; TRBD1, the table's D call, lacks a check against the DNA. TRBV7-5 is described as a pseudogene. The CDR3 is 14 residues long. The CDR3 loop reads CARSPTGRNYEQYF. CDR3 coding DNA: TGTGCCAGAAGCCCGACAGGACGGAACTACGAGCAGTACTTC.

J is TRBJ1-5 and V is TRBV6-6; a possible D gene is TRBD1 (5 bases). CDR3 length: 16 residues. From germline, CDR1 is MNHNY and CDR2 SVGAGI (reference sequence). V dropped 0 bases and J dropped 3 bases, with 12 bases sitting between them. As DNA, the CDR3 is TGTGCCAGCAGTTACTCCTTGGACACTACCAATCAGCCCCAGCATTTT. It translates to CASSYSLDTTNQPQHF.

The gene calls are TRBV7-2 and TRBJ2-7, with 8 bases matching TRBD2. CDR1 and CDR2 (germline): SGHTA, FQGNSA. The V and J ends lost 3 bases and 5 bases, in that order; junction bases with no gene match: 6. CDR3 length equals 14 residues. The CDR3 is CASSFVGRANEQYF. As DNA, the CDR3 is TGTGCCAGCAGCTTTGTCGGGAGGGCCAACGAGCAGTACTTC.